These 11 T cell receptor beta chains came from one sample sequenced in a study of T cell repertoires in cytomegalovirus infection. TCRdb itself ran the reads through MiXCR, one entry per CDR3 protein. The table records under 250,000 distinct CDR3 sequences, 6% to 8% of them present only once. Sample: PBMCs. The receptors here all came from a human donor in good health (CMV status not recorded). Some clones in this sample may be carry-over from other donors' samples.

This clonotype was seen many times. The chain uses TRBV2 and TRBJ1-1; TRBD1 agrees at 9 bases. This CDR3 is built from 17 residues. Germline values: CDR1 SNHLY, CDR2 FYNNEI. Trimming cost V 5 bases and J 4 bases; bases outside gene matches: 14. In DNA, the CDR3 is TGTGCCAGCAGTTACAGGGGGCGAACGGATCGGAGCACTGAAGCTTTCTTT. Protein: CASSYRGRTDRSTEAFF.

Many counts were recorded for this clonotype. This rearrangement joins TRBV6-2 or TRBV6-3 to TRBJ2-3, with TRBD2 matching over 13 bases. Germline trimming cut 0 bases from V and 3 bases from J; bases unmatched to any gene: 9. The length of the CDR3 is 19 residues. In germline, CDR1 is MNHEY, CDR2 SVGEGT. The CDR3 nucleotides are TGTGCCAGCAGTTACTCGGAAACTAGCGGGGGGGCCCGTACAGATACGCAGTATTTT. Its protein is CASSYSETSGGARTDTQYF.

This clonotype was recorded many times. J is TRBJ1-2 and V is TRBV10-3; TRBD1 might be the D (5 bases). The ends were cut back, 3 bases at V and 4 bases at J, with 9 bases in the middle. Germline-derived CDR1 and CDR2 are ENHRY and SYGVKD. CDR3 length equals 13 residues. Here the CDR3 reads CAISEGAGYGYTF. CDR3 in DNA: TGTGCCATCAGTGAAGGGGCGGGCTATGGCTACACCTTC.

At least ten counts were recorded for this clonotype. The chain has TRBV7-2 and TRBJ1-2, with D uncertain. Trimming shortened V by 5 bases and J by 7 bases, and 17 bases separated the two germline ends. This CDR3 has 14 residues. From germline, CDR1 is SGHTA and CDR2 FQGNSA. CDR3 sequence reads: CASSQLRTASGYTF. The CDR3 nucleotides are TGTGCCAGCAGCCAATTAAGAACTGCGTCTGGCTACACCTTC. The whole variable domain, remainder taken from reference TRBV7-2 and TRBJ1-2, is GAGVSQSPSNKVTEKGKDVELRCDPISGHTALYWYRQSLGQGLEFLIYFQGNSAPDKSGLPSDRFSAERTGGSVSTLTIQRTQQEDSAVYLCASSQLRTASGYTFGSGTRLTVV.

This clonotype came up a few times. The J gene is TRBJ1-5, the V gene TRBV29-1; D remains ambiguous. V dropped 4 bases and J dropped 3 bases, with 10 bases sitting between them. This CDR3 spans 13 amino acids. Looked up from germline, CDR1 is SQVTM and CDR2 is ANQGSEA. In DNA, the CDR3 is TGCAGCGTTGGCAGCGGTGACAATCAGCCCCAGCATTTT. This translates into CSVGSGDNQPQHF. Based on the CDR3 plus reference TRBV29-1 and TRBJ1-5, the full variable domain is SAVISQKPSRDICQRGTSLTIQCQVDSQVTMMFWYRQQPGQSLTLIATANQGSEATYESGFVIDKFPISRPNLTFSTLTVSNMSPEDSSIYLCSVGSGDNQPQHFGDGTRLSIL.

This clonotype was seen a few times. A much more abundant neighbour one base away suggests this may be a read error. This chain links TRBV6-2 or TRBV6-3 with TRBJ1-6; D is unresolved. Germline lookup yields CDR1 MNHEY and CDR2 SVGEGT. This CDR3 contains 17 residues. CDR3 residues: CASSDLFLTAGNSSLHF. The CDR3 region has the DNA TGTGCCAGCAGCGATCTCTTCTTGACGGCTGGGAATTCATCCCTCCACTTT.

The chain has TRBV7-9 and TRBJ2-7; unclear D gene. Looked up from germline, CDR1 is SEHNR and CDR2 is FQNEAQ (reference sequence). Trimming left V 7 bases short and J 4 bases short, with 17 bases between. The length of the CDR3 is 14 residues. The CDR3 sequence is CASTLGPGSYEQYF. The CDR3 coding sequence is TGTGCCAGCACCCTTGGACCCGGTAGTTACGAGCAGTACTTC.

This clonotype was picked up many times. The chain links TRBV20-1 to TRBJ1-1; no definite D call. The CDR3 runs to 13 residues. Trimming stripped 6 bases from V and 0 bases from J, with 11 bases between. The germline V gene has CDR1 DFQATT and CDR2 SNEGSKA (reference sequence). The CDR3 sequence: CSAPGNMNTEAFF. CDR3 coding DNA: TGCAGTGCCCCCGGGAACATGAACACTGAAGCTTTCTTT.

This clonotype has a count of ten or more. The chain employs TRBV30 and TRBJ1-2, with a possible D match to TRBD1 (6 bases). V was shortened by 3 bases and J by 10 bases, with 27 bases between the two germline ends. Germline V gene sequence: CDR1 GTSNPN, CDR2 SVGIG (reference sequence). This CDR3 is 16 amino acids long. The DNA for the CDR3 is TGTGCCTGGAGCCTACAATTGCCCGGGGCCCCGGGACACTACACCTTC. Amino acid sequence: CAWSLQLPGAPGHYTF.

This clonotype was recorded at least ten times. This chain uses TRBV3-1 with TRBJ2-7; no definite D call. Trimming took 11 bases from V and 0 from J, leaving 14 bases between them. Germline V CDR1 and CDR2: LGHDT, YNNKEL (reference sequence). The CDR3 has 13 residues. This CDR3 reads CASAIPNSYEQYF. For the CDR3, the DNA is TGTGCCTCCGCAATTCCAAACTCCTACGAGCAGTACTTC.

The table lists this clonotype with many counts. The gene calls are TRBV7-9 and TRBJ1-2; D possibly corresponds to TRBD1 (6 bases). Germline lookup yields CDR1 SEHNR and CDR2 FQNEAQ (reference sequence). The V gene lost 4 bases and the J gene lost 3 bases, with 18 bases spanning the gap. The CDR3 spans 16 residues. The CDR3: CASSSRTVSPDYGYTF. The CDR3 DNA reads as TGTGCCAGCAGCTCGAGGACAGTTAGCCCGGACTATGGCTACACCTTC.